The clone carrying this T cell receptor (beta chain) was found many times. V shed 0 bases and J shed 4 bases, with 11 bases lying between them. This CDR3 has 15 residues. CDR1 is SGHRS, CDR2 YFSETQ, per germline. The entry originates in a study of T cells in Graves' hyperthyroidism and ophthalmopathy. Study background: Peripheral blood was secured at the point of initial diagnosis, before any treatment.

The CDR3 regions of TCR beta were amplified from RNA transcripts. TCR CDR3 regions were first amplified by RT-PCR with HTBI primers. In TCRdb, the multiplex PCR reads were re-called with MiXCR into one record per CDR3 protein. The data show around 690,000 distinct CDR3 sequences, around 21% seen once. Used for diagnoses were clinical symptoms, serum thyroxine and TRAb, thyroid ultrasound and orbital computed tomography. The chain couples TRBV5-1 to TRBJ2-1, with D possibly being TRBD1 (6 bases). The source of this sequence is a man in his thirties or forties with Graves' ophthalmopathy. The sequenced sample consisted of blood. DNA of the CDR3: TGCGCCAGCAGCTTGGTAGGACAGATATACAATGAGCAGTTCTTC. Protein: CASSLVGQIYNEQFF.